The following is a T cell receptor beta chain sequence with its context. This record belongs to a study of control samples from healthy donors and cancer patients. CDR1 and CDR2 (germline): SGHDT, YYEEEE. This CDR3 spans 13 amino acids. V lost 0 bases and J 6 bases, leaving 8 bases between the germline ends. Libraries were prepared by immunoSEQ multiplex PCR; TCRdb keeps only in-frame clonotypes and omits some of them. This sample has 75,000 to 90,000 clones, with around 91% found just once. The TCR sequence derives from a man aged 45-65 years in good health. Sequenced sample: blood. V is TRBV5-6 and J is TRBJ2-3; either TRBD1 or TRBD2 may supply D (5 bases each). CDR3 sequence reads: CASSLGWGDTQYF. The CDR3 nucleotides are TGTGCCAGCAGCTTGGGGTGGGGGGATACGCAGTATTTT.